This T cell receptor (beta chain) stems from a study of T cell repertoires in cytomegalovirus infection. Study at large: TCR beta signatures that were public indicated CMV infection and matching HLA type.

TCRdb redid the calling of the reads with MiXCR, one entry per CDR3 protein. The table includes approximately 1,000,000 distinct CDR3 sequences, more than 25% detected once. Germline lookup yields CDR1 MNHNS and CDR2 SASEGT. This CDR3 comprises 14 residues. V was cut by 2 bases and J by 4 bases, with 9 bases left in between. In this sample, this clonotype turned up many times. Its antigen is not identified. The chain links TRBV6-1 to TRBJ1-5; D unresolved. The TCR originated in a human donor in good health (CMV status not recorded). Some clones in this sample may be carry-over from other donors' samples. Material: cultured CD8+ T cells from PBMCs, obtained from culture after CMV antigen stimulation. CDR3 bases: TGTGCCAGCAGTGAATCTGAGGAGAATCAGCCCCAGCATTTT. It translates to CASSESEENQPQHF.